This TCR beta chain was captured in a study of blood T cells in healthy people across ages. Roughly 10 milliliters of peripheral blood were drawn from each donor. Through a sample-barcoded 5' primer and a J-beta primer mix, a second PCR was run for 7 to 11 cycles. TCRdb reanalysed the 5' RACE reads using MiXCR and keeps one entry per CDR3 protein. The sample records about 970,000 distinct CDR3 sequences, roughly 50% being singletons. The sample holds a few counts of this clonotype. Between the trimmed V and J ends, which lost 8 bases and 3 bases, there was a span of 18 bases. The CDR3 is 15 amino acids.

The chain links TRBV12-3 or TRBV12-4 to TRBJ2-3; D possibly corresponds to TRBD1 (6 bases). The TCR originated in a woman aged 55-75 years in good health. The source material was blood. The CDR3 DNA reads TGTGCCAGCGGTGCAGGGGCTGCAGAGACAGATACGCAGTATTTT. Protein sequence: CASGAGAAETDTQYF.